This TCR beta chain was sequenced for a study of blood T cell repertoires in COVID-19. Clones were sequenced by immunoSEQ multiplex PCR, and TCRdb holds only the in-frame ones, with some missing. The table records roughly 110,000 clones, approximately 78% of them present only once. V was pared by 0 bases and J by 0 bases, with 7 bases between. CDR1 is SGHRS, CDR2 YFSETQ, per germline. The CDR3 extends over 15 amino acids. What was sequenced was peripheral blood. The V and J genes are TRBV5-1 and TRBJ2-1, with TRBD2 as a possible D gene (6 bases). The sequence was collected from a man between 65 and 80 years old with acute or convalescent COVID-19. The CDR3 protein is CASSLGLVSYNEQFF. CDR3 in DNA: TGCGCCAGCAGCTTGGGACTAGTCTCCTACAATGAGCAGTTCTTC.